One T cell receptor beta chain is described in this entry. This entry belongs to a study of blood T cell repertoires in COVID-19. Germline V gene sequence: CDR1 SGHAT, CDR2 FQNNGV. This CDR3 comprises 14 residues. The V end lost 6 bases, the J end lost 0 bases, and 9 bases lay between the germline ends. The protocol was immunoSEQ multiplex PCR, while the TCRdb copy is restricted to in-frame clones and leaves out a portion. The sample records 290,000 or so clones, 65% to 90% being singletons. The material sequenced was peripheral blood. V usage is TRBV11-2 and J usage is TRBJ1-3; TRBD1 is a possible D gene (6 bases). This receptor was obtained from a man aged 50 to 59 with active or convalescent COVID-19. The CDR3 loop reads CASSKGDSGNTIYF. The CDR3, as DNA: TGTGCCAGCAGTAAGGGGGACTCTGGAAACACCATATATTTT.